These T cell receptor beta chains were read from a single sample in a study of T cell repertoires in cytomegalovirus infection. TCRdb processed the reads anew with MiXCR; each CDR3 protein has one entry. The table has roughly 800,000 distinct CDR3 sequences, around 29% seen once. These receptors' antigens are unknown. This specimen consisted of cultured CD8+ T cells from PBMCs, obtained from culture after CMV antigen stimulation. The receptors derive from a human donor in good health (CMV status not recorded). Some clones in this sample may be carry-over from other donors' samples. Each CDR3 is given with its conserved first and last residue. D genes are given only for firm matches. Only some rows state a clone size, as once, few, many or a class for expanded clones.

V gene: TRBV15
D gene: NA
clone size: few
J gene: TRBJ1-5
CDR3 protein: CATSRDGGQGQPQHF
CDR3 DNA: TGTGCCACCAGCAGAGATGGGGGTCAGGGACAGCCCCAGCATTTT

V gene: TRBV10-2
D gene: NA
clone size: NA
J gene: TRBJ1-2
CDR3 protein: CASSVDIEEDYGYTF
CDR3 DNA: TGCGCCAGCAGTGTGGACATAGAGGAGGACTATGGCTACACCTTC

V gene: TRBV6-2/TRBV6-3
D gene: TRBD1
clone size: few
J gene: TRBJ2-1
CDR3 protein: CASSYPGQGLNEQFF
CDR3 DNA: TGTGCCAGCAGTTATCCGGGACAGGGACTCAATGAGCAGTTCTTC

V gene: TRBV14
D gene: NA
clone size: few
J gene: TRBJ2-7
CDR3 protein: CASSPMTGFSYEQYF
CDR3 DNA: TGTGCCAGCAGCCCTATGACGGGATTTTCCTACGAGCAGTACTTC

V gene: TRBV7-8
D gene: NA
clone size: many
J gene: TRBJ2-3
CDR3 protein: CASTDGGGSDTQYF
CDR3 DNA: TGTGCCAGCACTGATGGCGGGGGCTCAGATACGCAGTATTTT

V gene: TRBV20-1
D gene: TRBD1
clone size: NA
J gene: TRBJ2-7
CDR3 protein: CSARANWTGPEQYF
CDR3 DNA: TGCAGTGCTAGAGCCAACTGGACAGGGCCAGAACAGTACTTC

V gene: TRBV27
D gene: NA
clone size: NA
J gene: TRBJ1-5
CDR3 protein: CASSLSMDSNQPQHF
CDR3 DNA: TGTGCCAGCAGTTTATCTATGGATAGCAATCAGCCCCAGCATTTT

V gene: TRBV19
D gene: TRBD2
clone size: once
J gene: TRBJ2-1
CDR3 protein: CASSMGGSDKQFF
CDR3 DNA: TGTGCCAGTAGTATGGGAGGGAGTGATAAGCAGTTCTTC

V gene: TRBV7-6
D gene: NA
clone size: NA
J gene: TRBJ1-1
CDR3 protein: CASSFRGGEAFF
CDR3 DNA: TGTGCCAGCAGCTTTAGGGGGGGTGAAGCTTTCTTT

V gene: TRBV2
D gene: NA
clone size: few
J gene: TRBJ1-2
CDR3 protein: CASFIRRGSNYGYTF
CDR3 DNA: TGTGCCAGCTTCATCCGCCGGGGGTCTAACTATGGCTACACCTTC

V gene: TRBV27
D gene: TRBD1
clone size: NA
J gene: TRBJ2-1
CDR3 protein: CASSLGPQGDNEQFF
CDR3 DNA: TGTGCCAGCAGCCTAGGTCCGCAGGGGGACAATGAGCAGTTCTTC

V gene: TRBV2
D gene: TRBD2
clone size: NA
J gene: TRBJ2-7
CDR3 protein: CASLGGGSGEQYF
CDR3 DNA: TGTGCCAGCCTCGGCGGGGGGTCCGGCGAGCAGTACTTC

V gene: TRBV27
D gene: TRBD2
clone size: few
J gene: TRBJ2-1
CDR3 protein: CASSPLRGGSYNEQFF
CDR3 DNA: TGTGCCAGCAGCCCCCTTCGCGGGGGCTCCTACAATGAGCAGTTCTTC

V gene: TRBV11-2
D gene: NA
clone size: NA
J gene: TRBJ1-6
CDR3 protein: CASSLESPGIVNSPLHF
CDR3 DNA: TGTGCCAGCAGCTTAGAATCGCCGGGGATAGTGAATTCACCCCTCCACTTT

V gene: TRBV27
D gene: NA
clone size: NA
J gene: TRBJ1-2
CDR3 protein: CASRQEGVPNYGYTF
CDR3 DNA: TGTGCCAGCAGGCAGGAGGGAGTTCCCAACTATGGCTACACCTTC

V gene: TRBV6-8
D gene: TRBD1
clone size: few
J gene: TRBJ2-7
CDR3 protein: CASSYSRTGGGKYEQYF
CDR3 DNA: TGTGCCAGCAGTTACTCGAGGACAGGGGGGGGTAAATACGAGCAGTACTTC

V gene: TRBV20-1
D gene: TRBD2
clone size: NA
J gene: TRBJ2-2
CDR3 protein: CSATRGVRTGELFF
CDR3 DNA: TGCAGTGCTACCCGGGGGGTGCGCACCGGGGAGCTGTTTTTT

V gene: TRBV14
D gene: NA
clone size: few
J gene: TRBJ1-5
CDR3 protein: CASSQGDRLSNQPQHF
CDR3 DNA: TGTGCCAGCAGCCAAGGAGACCGACTTAGCAATCAGCCCCAGCATTTT

V gene: TRBV7-3
D gene: TRBD2
clone size: NA
J gene: TRBJ2-1
CDR3 protein: CASRPERGGYNEQFF
CDR3 DNA: TGTGCCAGCAGACCAGAGCGGGGGGGCTACAATGAGCAGTTCTTC

V gene: TRBV6-2/TRBV6-3
D gene: NA
clone size: NA
J gene: TRBJ1-1
CDR3 protein: CASSSPRDIRNTEAFF
CDR3 DNA: TGTGCCAGCAGTTCTCCCCGGGACATCAGGAACACTGAAGCTTTCTTT

V gene: TRBV6-5
D gene: TRBD2
clone size: NA
J gene: TRBJ2-3
CDR3 protein: CASTTGLESTDTQYF
CDR3 DNA: TGTGCCAGCACCACGGGACTAGAGAGCACAGATACGCAGTATTTT

V gene: TRBV7-9
D gene: TRBD1
clone size: few
J gene: TRBJ1-6
CDR3 protein: CASSHWTGKYSPLHF
CDR3 DNA: TGTGCCAGCAGCCACTGGACAGGGAAATATTCACCCCTCCACTTT

V gene: TRBV7-6
D gene: TRBD2
clone size: many
J gene: TRBJ2-3
CDR3 protein: CASTPAGDSHTDTQYF
CDR3 DNA: TGTGCCAGCACCCCCGCGGGGGATTCCCACACAGATACGCAGTATTTT

V gene: TRBV12-3/TRBV12-4
D gene: NA
clone size: few
J gene: TRBJ2-6
CDR3 protein: CASRDLFSGANVLTF
CDR3 DNA: TGTGCCAGCAGGGATTTGTTCTCTGGGGCCAACGTCCTGACTTTC

V gene: TRBV11-2
D gene: NA
clone size: few
J gene: TRBJ2-1
CDR3 protein: CASSSSDLLGQFF
CDR3 DNA: NA

V gene: TRBV7-9
D gene: NA
clone size: few
J gene: TRBJ2-5
CDR3 protein: CASSLSAAVQETQYF
CDR3 DNA: TGTGCCAGCAGCTTAAGCGCGGCGGTCCAAGAGACCCAGTACTTC

V gene: TRBV4-1
D gene: TRBD1
clone size: NA
J gene: TRBJ2-2
CDR3 protein: CASSQYPGTGGTGELFF
CDR3 DNA: TGCGCCAGCAGCCAATACCCCGGGACAGGGGGCACCGGGGAGCTGTTTTTT

V gene: TRBV5-1
D gene: NA
clone size: NA
J gene: TRBJ1-1
CDR3 protein: CASQKGPNTEAFF
CDR3 DNA: TGCGCCTCCCAAAAGGGGCCCAACACTGAAGCTTTCTTT

V gene: TRBV6-8
D gene: NA
clone size: NA
J gene: TRBJ2-1
CDR3 protein: CASSPSSGGEQFF
CDR3 DNA: TGTGCCAGCAGCCCCTCGAGTGGCGGGGAGCAGTTCTTC

V gene: TRBV24-1
D gene: NA
clone size: NA
J gene: TRBJ1-3
CDR3 protein: CATSGSPGNTIYF
CDR3 DNA: TGTGCCACCAGTGGGTCTCCAGGAAACACCATATATTTT

V gene: TRBV4-1
D gene: NA
clone size: few
J gene: TRBJ2-7
CDR3 protein: CASSLGRGNYEQYF
CDR3 DNA: TGCGCCAGCAGCCTGGGCAGGGGAAACTACGAGCAGTACTTC

V gene: TRBV7-6
D gene: TRBD2
clone size: many
J gene: TRBJ2-1
CDR3 protein: CASSLRLAGVNEQFF
CDR3 DNA: TGTGCCAGCAGCTTACGACTAGCGGGGGTTAATGAGCAGTTCTTC

V gene: TRBV19
D gene: NA
clone size: few
J gene: TRBJ2-1
CDR3 protein: CASSVGYRDLDNEQFF
CDR3 DNA: TGTGCCAGTAGTGTGGGTTACAGGGACCTAGACAATGAGCAGTTCTTC

V gene: TRBV20-1
D gene: NA
clone size: NA
J gene: TRBJ1-5
CDR3 protein: CSARGAGTDFRQPQHF
CDR3 DNA: TGCAGTGCTAGAGGCGCCGGGACCGACTTCAGGCAGCCCCAGCATTTT

V gene: TRBV12-3/TRBV12-4
D gene: NA
clone size: few
J gene: TRBJ2-7
CDR3 protein: CASSLSSFLYEQYF
CDR3 DNA: TGTGCCAGCAGTTTGAGCAGCTTCCTCTACGAGCAGTACTTC

V gene: TRBV6-2/TRBV6-3
D gene: NA
clone size: few
J gene: TRBJ2-5
CDR3 protein: CASTSPETQYF
CDR3 DNA: TGTGCCAGCACCTCCCCAGAGACCCAGTACTTC

V gene: TRBV27
D gene: NA
clone size: many
J gene: TRBJ1-2
CDR3 protein: CASSPGSGYTF
CDR3 DNA: TGTGCCAGCAGTCCAGGGAGCGGCTACACCTTC

V gene: TRBV7-6
D gene: TRBD1
clone size: NA
J gene: TRBJ2-3
CDR3 protein: CASSSEGQGTYTDTQYF
CDR3 DNA: TGTGCCAGCAGCTCAGAAGGACAGGGGACGTACACAGATACGCAGTATTTT

V gene: TRBV28
D gene: NA
clone size: NA
J gene: TRBJ1-2
CDR3 protein: CASSTLVRGRNYGYTF
CDR3 DNA: TGTGCCAGCAGCACCCTAGTCCGGGGGAGGAATTATGGCTACACCTTC

V gene: TRBV15
D gene: NA
clone size: NA
J gene: TRBJ2-7
CDR3 protein: CATSRDPGGSPYEQYF
CDR3 DNA: TGTGCCACCAGCAGAGACCCAGGGGGGAGCCCCTACGAGCAGTACTTC

V gene: TRBV28
D gene: NA
clone size: few
J gene: TRBJ1-5
CDR3 protein: CASSTTVYSNQPQHF
CDR3 DNA: TGTGCCAGCAGCACGACGGTTTATAGCAATCAGCCCCAGCATTTT

V gene: TRBV19
D gene: TRBD1
clone size: NA
J gene: TRBJ1-5
CDR3 protein: CASSRGRGEGQPQHF
CDR3 DNA: TGTGCCAGTAGTAGGGGCAGGGGGGAAGGCCAGCCCCAGCATTTT

V gene: TRBV24-1
D gene: NA
clone size: once
J gene: TRBJ1-2
CDR3 protein: CATSDSPSLYGYTF
CDR3 DNA: TGTGCCACCAGTGACAGCCCTTCTCTCTATGGCTACACCTTC

V gene: TRBV10-3
D gene: NA
clone size: few
J gene: TRBJ1-3
CDR3 protein: CAIRRQVDFSGNTIYF
CDR3 DNA: TGTGCCATCAGGAGACAGGTTGATTTCTCTGGAAACACCATATATTTT

V gene: TRBV9
D gene: NA
clone size: NA
J gene: TRBJ2-2
CDR3 protein: CASSVEGRSNTGELFF
CDR3 DNA: TGTGCCAGCAGCGTAGAAGGGCGCTCGAACACCGGGGAGCTGTTTTTT

V gene: TRBV7-3
D gene: NA
clone size: few
J gene: TRBJ2-1
CDR3 protein: CASSFDSNEQFF
CDR3 DNA: TGTGCCAGCAGCTTTGATAGCAATGAGCAGTTCTTC

V gene: TRBV20-1
D gene: NA
clone size: few
J gene: TRBJ2-1
CDR3 protein: CSARAHGGEQFF
CDR3 DNA: TGCAGTGCTAGGGCCCACGGCGGTGAGCAGTTCTTC

V gene: TRBV11-1
D gene: NA
clone size: NA
J gene: TRBJ2-2
CDR3 protein: CASSTQGPSTITGELFF
CDR3 DNA: TGTGCCAGCAGCACGCAGGGTCCTTCCACGATTACCGGGGAGCTGTTTTTT

V gene: TRBV7-7
D gene: TRBD2
clone size: few
J gene: TRBJ2-3
CDR3 protein: CASSPRGGADTQYF
CDR3 DNA: TGTGCTAGCAGCCCCCGGGGGGGCGCAGATACGCAGTATTTT

V gene: TRBV3-1
D gene: TRBD2
clone size: NA
J gene: TRBJ2-3
CDR3 protein: CASSGTSTTDTQYF
CDR3 DNA: TGTGCCAGCAGCGGGACTAGCACAACAGATACGCAGTATTTT

V gene: TRBV4-1
D gene: NA
clone size: NA
J gene: TRBJ1-1
CDR3 protein: CASSQNLEAFF
CDR3 DNA: TGTGCCAGCAGCCAGAACCTTGAAGCTTTCTTT

V gene: TRBV12-3/TRBV12-4
D gene: TRBD2
clone size: few
J gene: TRBJ2-2
CDR3 protein: CASSRGAGAGGGELFF
CDR3 DNA: TGTGCCAGCAGTCGGGGAGCGGGGGCCGGGGGCGGGGAGCTGTTTTTT